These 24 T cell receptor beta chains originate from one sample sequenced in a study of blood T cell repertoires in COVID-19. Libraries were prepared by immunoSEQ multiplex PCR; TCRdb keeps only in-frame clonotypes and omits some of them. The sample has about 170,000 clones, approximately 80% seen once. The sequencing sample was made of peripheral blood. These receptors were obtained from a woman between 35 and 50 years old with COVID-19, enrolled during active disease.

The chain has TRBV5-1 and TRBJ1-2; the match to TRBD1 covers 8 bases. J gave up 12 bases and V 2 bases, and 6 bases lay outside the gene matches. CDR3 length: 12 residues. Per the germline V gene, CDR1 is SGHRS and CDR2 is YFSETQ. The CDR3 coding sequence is TGCGCCAGCAGCTTCAGTACAGGGGGGAACACCTTC. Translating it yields CASSFSTGGNTF.

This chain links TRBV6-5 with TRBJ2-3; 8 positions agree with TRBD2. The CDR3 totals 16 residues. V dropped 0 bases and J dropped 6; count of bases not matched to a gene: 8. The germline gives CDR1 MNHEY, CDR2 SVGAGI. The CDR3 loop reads CASSYSGGGPADTQYF. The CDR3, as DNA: TGTGCCAGCAGTTACTCCGGCGGGGGGCCGGCGGATACGCAGTATTTT.

CDR3 in DNA: TGCAGTGCTAGTCCCCCTTATGGGGCCAACGTCCTGACTTTC. Its translation: CSASPPYGANVLTF. V and J are TRBV20-1 and TRBJ2-6; no firm D call. The CDR3 consists of 14 residues. Between the trimmed V and J ends, which lost 3 bases and 3 bases, there was a span of 9 bases. Germline CDR1 and CDR2: DFQATT and SNEGSKA (reference sequence).

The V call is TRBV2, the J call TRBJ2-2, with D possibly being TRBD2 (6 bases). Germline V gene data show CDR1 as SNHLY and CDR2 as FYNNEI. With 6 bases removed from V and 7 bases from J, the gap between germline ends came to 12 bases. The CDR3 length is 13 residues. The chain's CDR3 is CASRASEGGELFF. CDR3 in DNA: TGTGCCAGCAGAGCTAGCGAGGGCGGGGAGCTGTTTTTT.

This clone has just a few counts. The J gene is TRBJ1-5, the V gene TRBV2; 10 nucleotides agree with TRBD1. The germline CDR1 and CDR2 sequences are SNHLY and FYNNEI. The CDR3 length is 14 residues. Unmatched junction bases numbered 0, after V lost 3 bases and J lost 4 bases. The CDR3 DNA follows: TGTGCCAGCAGTGAGGACAGGGGGAATCAGCCCCAGCATTTT. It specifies CASSEDRGNQPQHF.

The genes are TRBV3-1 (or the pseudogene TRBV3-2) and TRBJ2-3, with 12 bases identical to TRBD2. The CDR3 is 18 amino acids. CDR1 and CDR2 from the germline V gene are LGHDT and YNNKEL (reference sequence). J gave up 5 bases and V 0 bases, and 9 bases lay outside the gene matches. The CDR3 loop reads CASSQDPRLAGAEDTQYF. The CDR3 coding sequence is TGTGCCAGCAGCCAAGATCCCAGACTAGCGGGAGCGGAAGATACGCAGTATTTT.

CDR3 sequence reads: CASSVLANTGELFF. As DNA, the CDR3 is TGCGCCAGCAGCGTTTTAGCAAACACCGGGGAGCTGTTTTTT. The V and J genes are TRBV5-1 and TRBJ2-2; D unresolved. Germline V lookup: CDR1 SGHRS, CDR2 YFSETQ. The CDR3 spans 14 residues. V gave up 4 bases and J gave up 2 bases, with 9 bases separating them.

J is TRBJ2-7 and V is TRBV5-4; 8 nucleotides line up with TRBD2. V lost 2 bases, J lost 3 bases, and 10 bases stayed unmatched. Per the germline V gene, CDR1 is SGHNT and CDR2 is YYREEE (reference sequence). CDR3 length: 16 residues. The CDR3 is CASSFVSGVNYYEQYV. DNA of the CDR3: TGTGCCAGCAGCTTTGTTAGCGGGGTCAACTACTACGAGCAGTACGTC.

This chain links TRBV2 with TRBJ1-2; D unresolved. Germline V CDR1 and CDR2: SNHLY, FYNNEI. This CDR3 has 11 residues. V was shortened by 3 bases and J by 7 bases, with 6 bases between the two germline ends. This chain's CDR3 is CASSETLGYTF. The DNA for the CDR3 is TGTGCCAGCAGTGAGACTCTTGGCTACACCTTC.

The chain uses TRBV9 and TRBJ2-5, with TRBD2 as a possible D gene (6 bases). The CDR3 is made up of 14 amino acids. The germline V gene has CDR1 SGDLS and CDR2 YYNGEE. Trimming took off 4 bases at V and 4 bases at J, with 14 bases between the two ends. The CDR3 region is CASSPEGWGETQYF. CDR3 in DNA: TGTGCCAGCAGCCCGGAGGGGTGGGGAGAGACCCAGTACTTC.

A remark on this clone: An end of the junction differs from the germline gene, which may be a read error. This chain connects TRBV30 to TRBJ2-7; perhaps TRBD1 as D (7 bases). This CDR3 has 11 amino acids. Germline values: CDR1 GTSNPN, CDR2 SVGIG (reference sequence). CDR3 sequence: CAWSFQGGQKF. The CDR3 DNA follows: TGTGCCTGGAGTTTTCAGGGGGGACAGAAGTTC.

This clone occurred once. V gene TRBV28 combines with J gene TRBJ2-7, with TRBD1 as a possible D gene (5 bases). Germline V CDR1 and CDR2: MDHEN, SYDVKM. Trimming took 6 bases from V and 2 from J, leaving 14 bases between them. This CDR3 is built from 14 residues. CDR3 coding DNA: TGTGCCAGCAGCTTCAGGGTGCCCCCCTACGAGCAGTACTTC. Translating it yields CASSFRVPPYEQYF.

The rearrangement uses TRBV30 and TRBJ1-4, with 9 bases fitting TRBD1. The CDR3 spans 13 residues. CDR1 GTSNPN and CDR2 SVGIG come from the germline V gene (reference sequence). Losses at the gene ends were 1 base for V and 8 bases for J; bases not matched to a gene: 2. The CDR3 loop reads CAWSATGGEKLFF. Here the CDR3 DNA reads TGTGCCTGGAGTGCGACAGGGGGAGAAAAACTGTTTTTT.

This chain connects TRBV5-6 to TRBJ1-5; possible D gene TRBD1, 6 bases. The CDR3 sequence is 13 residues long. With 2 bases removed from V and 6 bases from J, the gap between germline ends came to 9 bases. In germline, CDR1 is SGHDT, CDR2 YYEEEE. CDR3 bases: TGTGCCAGCAGCTTACAGGGATCTCAGCCCCAGCATTTT. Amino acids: CASSLQGSQPQHF.

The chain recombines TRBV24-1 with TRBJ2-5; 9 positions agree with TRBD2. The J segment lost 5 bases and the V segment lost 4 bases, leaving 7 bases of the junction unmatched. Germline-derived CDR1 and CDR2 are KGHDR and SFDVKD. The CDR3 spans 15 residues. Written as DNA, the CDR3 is TGTGCCACCAGTGAGTCCGGGACTAGCAAGGAGACCCAGTACTTC. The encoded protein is CATSESGTSKETQYF.

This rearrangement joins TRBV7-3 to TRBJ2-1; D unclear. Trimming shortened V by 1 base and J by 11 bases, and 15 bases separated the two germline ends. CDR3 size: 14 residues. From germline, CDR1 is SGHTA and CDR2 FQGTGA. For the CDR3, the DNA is TGTGCCAGCAGCTTAAATCCCCCCCAGGCCCAGCAGTTCTTC. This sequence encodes CASSLNPPQAQQFF.

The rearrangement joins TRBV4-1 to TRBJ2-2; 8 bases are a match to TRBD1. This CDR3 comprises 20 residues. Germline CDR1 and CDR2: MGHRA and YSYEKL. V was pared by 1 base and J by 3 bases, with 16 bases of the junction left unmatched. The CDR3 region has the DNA TGCGCCAGCAGCCAAGTTGGAGGGATTGGGGGACAGGCTTACACCGGGGAGCTGTTTTTT. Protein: CASSQVGGIGGQAYTGELFF.

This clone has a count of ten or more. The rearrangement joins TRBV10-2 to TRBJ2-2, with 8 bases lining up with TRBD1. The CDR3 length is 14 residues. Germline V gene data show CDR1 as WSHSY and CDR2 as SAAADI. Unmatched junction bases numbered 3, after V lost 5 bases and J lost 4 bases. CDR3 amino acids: CASSQTGGTGELFF. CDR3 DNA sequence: TGCGCCAGCAGTCAAACAGGGGGCACCGGGGAGCTGTTTTTT.

The CDR3 sequence is CATSGTGFLETQYF. Written as DNA, the CDR3 is TGTGCCACCTCGGGGACAGGGTTTTTGGAGACCCAGTACTTC. The chain couples TRBV27 to TRBJ2-5; the match to TRBD1 covers 9 bases. Germline V CDR1 and CDR2: MNHEY, SMNVEV (reference sequence). The CDR3 is made up of 14 amino acids. After removal of 10 bases from V and 5 bases from J, the junction contained 11 bases not matched to a gene.

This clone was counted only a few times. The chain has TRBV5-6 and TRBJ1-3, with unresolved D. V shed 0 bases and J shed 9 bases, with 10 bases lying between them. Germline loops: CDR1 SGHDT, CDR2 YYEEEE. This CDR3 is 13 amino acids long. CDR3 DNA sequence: TGTGCCAGCAGCTTGGCCGCGCTGCCCACCATATATTTT. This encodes CASSLAALPTIYF.

The CDR3 coding sequence is TGCGCCAGCAGCCACCGGACTAGCGGGATGGACTCCTACGAGCAGTACTTC. Its translation: CASSHRTSGMDSYEQYF. This chain uses TRBV5-1 with TRBJ2-7, with TRBD2 identical over 12 bases. Losses at the gene ends were 4 bases for V and 0 bases for J; bases not matched to a gene: 8. Germline assignment: CDR1 SGHRS and CDR2 YFSETQ. The CDR3 runs to 17 residues.

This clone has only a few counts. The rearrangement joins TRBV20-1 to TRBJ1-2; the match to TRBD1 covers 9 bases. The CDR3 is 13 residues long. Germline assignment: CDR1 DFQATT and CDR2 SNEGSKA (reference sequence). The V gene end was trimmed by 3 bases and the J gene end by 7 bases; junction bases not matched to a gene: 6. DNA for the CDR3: TGCAGTGCTAGTCCCGGGACAGGGAGTGGCTACACCTTC. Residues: CSASPGTGSGYTF.

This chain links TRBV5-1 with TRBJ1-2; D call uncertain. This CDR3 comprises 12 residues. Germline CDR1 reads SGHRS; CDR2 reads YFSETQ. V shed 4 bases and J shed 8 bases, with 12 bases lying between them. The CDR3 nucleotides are TGCGCCAGCAGCCCGCATGAGTCGGGCTACACCTTC. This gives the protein CASSPHESGYTF.

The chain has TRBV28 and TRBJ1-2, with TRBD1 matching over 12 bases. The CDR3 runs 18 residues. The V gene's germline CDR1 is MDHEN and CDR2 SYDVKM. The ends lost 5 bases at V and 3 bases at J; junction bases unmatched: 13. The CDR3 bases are TGTGCCAGCAGTCTCCTGGGACAGGGGGCGCGAGTTGACTATGGCTACACCTTC. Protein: CASSLLGQGARVDYGYTF.